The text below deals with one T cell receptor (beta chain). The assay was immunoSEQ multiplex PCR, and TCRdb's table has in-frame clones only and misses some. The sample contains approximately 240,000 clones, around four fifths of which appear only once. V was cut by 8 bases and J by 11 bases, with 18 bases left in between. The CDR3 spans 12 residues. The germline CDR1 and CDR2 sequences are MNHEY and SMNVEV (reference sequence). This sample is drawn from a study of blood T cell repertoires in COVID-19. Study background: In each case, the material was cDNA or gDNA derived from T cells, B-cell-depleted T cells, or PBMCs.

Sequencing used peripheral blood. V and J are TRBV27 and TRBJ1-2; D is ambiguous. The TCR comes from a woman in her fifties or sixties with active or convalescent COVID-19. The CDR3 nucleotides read TGTGCCAGCGGGTGGGTGACTCACGAGTACACCTTC. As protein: CASGWVTHEYTF.